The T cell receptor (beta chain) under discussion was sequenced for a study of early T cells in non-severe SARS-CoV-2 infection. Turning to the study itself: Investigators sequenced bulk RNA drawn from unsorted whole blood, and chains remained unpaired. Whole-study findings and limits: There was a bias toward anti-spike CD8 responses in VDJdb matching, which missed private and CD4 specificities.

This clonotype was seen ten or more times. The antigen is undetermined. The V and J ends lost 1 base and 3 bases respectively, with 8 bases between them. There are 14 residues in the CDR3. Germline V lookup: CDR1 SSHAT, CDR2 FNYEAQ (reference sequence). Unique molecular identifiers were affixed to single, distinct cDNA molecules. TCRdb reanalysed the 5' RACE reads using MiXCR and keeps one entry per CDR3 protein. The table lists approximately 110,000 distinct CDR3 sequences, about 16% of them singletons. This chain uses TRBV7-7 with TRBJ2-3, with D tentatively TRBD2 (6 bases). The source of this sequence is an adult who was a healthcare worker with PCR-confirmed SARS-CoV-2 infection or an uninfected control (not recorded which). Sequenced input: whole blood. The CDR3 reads CASSLGSGTDTQYF. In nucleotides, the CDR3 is TGTGCCAGCAGCTTAGGTAGCGGTACAGATACGCAGTATTTT.